This entry lists 3 T cell receptor beta chains sequenced from one sample in a study of blood T cells in healthy people across ages. Combining a sample-barcoded 5' primer with a J-beta primer mix, a second PCR ran for about 6 to 12 cycles. TCRdb re-called the 5' RACE reads through MiXCR, storing one row per CDR3 protein. The sample holds about 1.4 million distinct CDR3 sequences, around 59% seen once. Material: blood. Receptor source: a man between 18 and 35 years old in good health.

This chain's CDR3 is CSAVTSGETQYF. The CDR3 coding sequence is TGCAGTGCAGTGACTAGCGGAGAGACCCAGTACTTC. J is TRBJ2-5 and V is TRBV20-1, with TRBD2 matching 9 bases. The CDR3 runs to 12 residues. The junction had 3 bases not matched to a gene; V was cut back by 6 bases and J by 4 bases. Germline V lookup: CDR1 DFQATT, CDR2 SNEGSKA (reference sequence).

The chain uses TRBV12-3 or TRBV12-4 and TRBJ1-2; D ambiguous. The CDR3 covers 9 residues. Trimming left V 7 bases short and J 3 bases short, with 0 bases between. CDR3 sequence (DNA): TGTGCCAGCAACTATGGCTACACCTTC. Residues: CASNYGYTF.

This clonotype was counted once. The chain employs TRBV6-2 or TRBV6-3 and TRBJ1-1; D uncertain. The V and J ends lost 5 bases and 4 bases respectively, with 11 bases between them. Germline V gene data show CDR1 as MNHEY and CDR2 as SVGEGT. This CDR3 is built from 13 residues. This chain's CDR3 is CASSTNWGTEAFF. CDR3 DNA sequence: TGTGCCAGCAGTACGAATTGGGGCACTGAAGCTTTCTTT.